This T cell receptor beta chain was sequenced for a study of control samples from healthy donors and cancer patients. Looked up from germline, CDR1 is SNHLY and CDR2 is FYNNEI. The CDR3 extends over 15 amino acids. V was pared by 8 bases and J by 0 bases, with 9 bases of the junction left unmatched. Profiling relied on immunoSEQ multiplex PCR, and the TCRdb table lists in-frame clones only, not all of them. Here the sample spans about 150,000 clones, just under 95% being singletons. Input material: blood. V and J are TRBV2 and TRBJ1-1, with 7 bases aligning to TRBD1. This TCR was sampled from a man aged 35-49 years in good health. The CDR3 DNA sequence: TGTGCCAGCCGAGGACAGGTCACCTTGAACACTGAAGCTTTCTTT. Its translation: CASRGQVTLNTEAFF.